The 9 T cell receptor beta chains below come from one sample, sequenced in a study of blood T cell repertoires in COVID-19. The table came from immunoSEQ multiplex PCR; TCRdb's copy has only in-frame clones and leaves some out. Of over 40,000 clones in the sample, more than 65% were seen once. Sequenced sample: peripheral blood. These TCRs come from a human donor in a cohort sampled during active COVID-19.

The CDR3 here is CASSSGTGTGELFF. CDR3 nucleotide sequence: TGCGCCAGCAGCTCTGGGACTGGGACCGGGGAGCTGTTTTTT. V is TRBV5-1 and J is TRBJ2-2; D possibly corresponds to TRBD2 (6 bases). Trimming pared 3 bases from V and 5 bases from J, leaving 11 bases between. The CDR3 runs 14 residues. CDR1 and CDR2 (germline): SGHRS, YFSETQ.

This chain links TRBV29-1 with TRBJ2-7, with D perhaps TRBD1 (5 bases). Trimming stripped 8 bases from V and 1 base from J, with 9 bases between. This CDR3 spans 11 amino acids. In germline, CDR1 is SQVTM, CDR2 ANQGSEA. The CDR3 DNA reads as TGCAGCATACAGGTTTCCTACGAGCAGTACTTC. It yields the protein CSIQVSYEQYF.

CDR3 loop: CASKEGRDTQYF. The CDR3 DNA reads TGCGCCAGCAAGGAAGGGAGAGATACGCAGTATTTT. The J gene is TRBJ2-3, the V gene TRBV5-1; TRBD2 is a possible D gene (5 bases). The CDR3 runs to 12 residues. V was pared by 6 bases and J by 5 bases, with 10 bases between. Per germline, CDR1 SGHRS and CDR2 YFSETQ.

The J gene is TRBJ2-1, the V gene TRBV2, with 10 positions matching TRBD1. CDR1 is SNHLY and CDR2 is FYNNEI in the germline V gene. J was trimmed by 6 bases and V by 4 bases; bases with no gene match: 6. CDR3 size: 15 residues. CDR3 sequence reads: CASSATGQGRNEQFF. The CDR3 region has the DNA TGTGCCAGCAGTGCGACGGGACAGGGGCGCAATGAGCAGTTCTTC. Full variable domain (remainder filled in from reference TRBV2 and TRBJ2-1): EPEVTQTPSHQVTQMGQEVILRCVPISNHLYFYWYRQILGQKVEFLVSFYNNEISEKSEIFDDQFSVERPDGSNFTLKIRSTKLEDSAMYFCASSATGQGRNEQFFGPGTRLTVL.

The rearrangement links TRBV9 to TRBJ1-6; a weak D match, TRBD1 (6 bases). This CDR3 contains 16 residues. Germline V lookup: CDR1 SGDLS, CDR2 YYNGEE. V was pared by 4 bases and J by 5 bases, with 16 bases between. The chain's CDR3 is CASSPTGRLNNSPLHF. CDR3 coding DNA: TGTGCCAGCAGCCCGACAGGAAGGCTCAATAATTCACCCCTCCACTTT.

V and J are TRBV29-1 and TRBJ2-2, with TRBD1 as a possible D gene (5 bases). V was clipped by 6 bases and J by 1 base, with 12 bases between them. CDR1 is SQVTM and CDR2 is ANQGSEA in the germline V gene. The CDR3 totals 14 residues. The CDR3 region has the DNA TGCAGCGTGCTACTCGACAGGAACACCGGGGAGCTGTTTTTT. Its translation: CSVLLDRNTGELFF.

This rearrangement joins TRBV7-2 to TRBJ1-1; 10 bases agree with TRBD1. The CDR3 is 13 residues long. Germline V CDR1 and CDR2: SGHTA, FQGNSA. Trimming took 5 bases from V and 5 from J; bases not matched to a gene: 2. CDR3 loop: CASSGQGGTEAFF. The CDR3 DNA reads as TGTGCCAGCAGCGGACAGGGGGGAACTGAAGCTTTCTTT. The full variable domain, completed using reference TRBV7-2 and TRBJ1-1, is GAGVSQSPSNKVTEKGKDVELRCDPISGHTALYWYRQSLGQGLEFLIYFQGNSAPDKSGLPSDRFSAERTGGSVSTLTIQRTQQEDSAVYLCASSGQGGTEAFFGQGTRLTVV.

This sequence joins TRBV28 and TRBJ2-1; D is perhaps TRBD1 (6 bases). Trimming left V 7 bases short and J 9 bases short, with 19 bases between. CDR1 and CDR2 (germline): MDHEN, SYDVKM. The CDR3 is made up of 14 amino acids. CDR3 sequence reads: CASISGQSSGEQFF. In DNA form, the CDR3 reads TGTGCCAGCATCTCGGGACAATCTTCGGGTGAGCAGTTCTTC.

This clone was observed a few times. The gene calls are TRBV15 and TRBJ1-1; 9 bases align to TRBD1. Germline V gives CDR1 LNHNV, CDR2 YYDKDF (reference sequence). V gave up 3 bases and J gave up 4 bases; unmatched junction bases: 6. The CDR3 consists of 15 residues. CDR3 region: CATSRPGQGTTEAFF. The DNA for the CDR3 is TGTGCCACCAGCAGGCCGGGACAGGGTACCACTGAAGCTTTCTTT.